This T cell receptor (beta chain) was recorded in a study of preoperative IRX-2 immunotherapy in early breast cancer. Profiling relied on immunoSEQ multiplex PCR, and the TCRdb table lists in-frame clones only, not all of them. The sample includes 890 or so clones, 74% of them seen just once. CDR1 is MNHGY and CDR2 is SAAAGT in the germline V gene. Trimming cost V 5 bases and J 3 bases, with 7 bases left between them. This CDR3 contains 13 residues. The treatment is: preoperative locoregional IRX-2 cytokine immunotherapy. Patients received preoperative, locoregional IRX-2 cytokine immunotherapy in a phase Ib study. Comments on this clone: An uncertain or unread base leads to its residue being written X.

The sequenced sample was tumor tissue, obtained after IRX-2 immunotherapy. The chain recombines TRBV6-8 with TRBJ2-2; no clear D gene. The receptor was isolated from a human donor with breast cancer. CDR3 region: CASSDXDTGELFF. The CDR3 DNA reads TGTGCCAGCAGTGACTSGGACACCGGGGAGCTGTTTTTT.